This TCR beta chain was recorded in a study of shared clonotypes between healthy human individuals. The overall study: Donor ages ranged 18 to 49 years: a couple of women, a few men. Findings and limits, study-wide: Researchers found naive subsets generally carried larger estimated richness than memory subsets. For naive CD4 cells, around 5% of clonotypes were shared across a few donors.

Sorted-subset replicate PCRs used 200 ng of genomic DNA. This amount corresponded to approximately 30,000 T cell genomes. TCRdb's table, derived via immunoSEQ multiplex PCR, lists solely in-frame clones and lacks some. The sample has roughly 2.5 million clones, around nine tenths seen once. As concerns this clone: Its cognate antigen is unknown. The sample has other DNA sequences that encode this CDR3 too.

The clonotype was recovered from a man aged 18 to 35 in good health. Specimen: naive CD4+ T cells sorted from blood. As for subset: CD45RA+ positively selected.

As DNA, the CDR3 is TGTGCCTGGAGTGTAACGGGAGAAACCTACGAGCAGTACTTC. This translates into CAWSVTGETYEQYF. The rearrangement links TRBV30 to TRBJ2-7, with D perhaps TRBD2 (6 bases). The V end lost 0 bases, the J end lost 2 bases, and 11 bases lay between the germline ends. This CDR3 is built from 14 residues. Germline CDR1 GTSNPN, CDR2 SVGIG (reference sequence).